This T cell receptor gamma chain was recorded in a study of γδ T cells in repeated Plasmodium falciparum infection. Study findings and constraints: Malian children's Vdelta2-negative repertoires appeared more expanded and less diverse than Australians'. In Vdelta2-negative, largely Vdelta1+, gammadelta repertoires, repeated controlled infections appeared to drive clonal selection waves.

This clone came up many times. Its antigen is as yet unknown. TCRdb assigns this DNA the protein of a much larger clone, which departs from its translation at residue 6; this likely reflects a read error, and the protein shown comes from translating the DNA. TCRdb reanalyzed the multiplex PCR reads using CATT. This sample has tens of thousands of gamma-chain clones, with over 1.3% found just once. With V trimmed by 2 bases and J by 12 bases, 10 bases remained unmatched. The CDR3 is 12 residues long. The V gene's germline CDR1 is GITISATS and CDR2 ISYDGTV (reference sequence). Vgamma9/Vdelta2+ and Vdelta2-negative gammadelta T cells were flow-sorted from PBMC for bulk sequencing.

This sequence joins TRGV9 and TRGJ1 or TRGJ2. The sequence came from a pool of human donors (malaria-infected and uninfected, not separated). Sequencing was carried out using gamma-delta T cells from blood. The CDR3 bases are TGTGCCTTGTGGGAGGGGCAGGGAACGAAACTCTTT. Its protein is CALWEGQGTKLF.